One sample yielded the 26 T cell receptor beta chains listed below, sequenced in a study of CD8+CD57+ T cells in acquired aplastic anemia. The study profiled TCR beta VDJ and CDR3 using genomic DNA as template. TCRdb re-called the reads through MiXCR, storing one row per CDR3 protein. The table lists 150,000 to 200,000 distinct CDR3 sequences, around 66% of them singletons. Sequenced sample: sorted CD4+, CD8+, or CD8+CD57+ T cells (not recorded which) from PBMCs. These receptors came from a human donor with severe aplastic anemia or a healthy control (not recorded which).

This clonotype was found a few times. The chain carries TRBV7-7 and TRBJ2-7; D is possibly TRBD1 or TRBD2 (5 bases each). Germline-derived CDR1 and CDR2 are SSHAT and FNYEAQ (reference sequence). The V and J ends lost 6 bases and 4 bases respectively, with 16 bases between them. The CDR3 loop spans 14 amino acids. The CDR3 region has the DNA TGTGCCAGCAGTTTAAGGATAGGGACGTACGAGCAGTACTTC. This sequence encodes CASSLRIGTYEQYF.

This chain uses TRBV9 with TRBJ2-5; D could derive from TRBD1 or TRBD2 (5 bases each). The germline CDR1 and CDR2 sequences are SGDLS and YYNGEE. V lost 4 bases and J lost 7, with 20 bases in between. The CDR3 length is 15 residues. CDR3 loop: CASSSPGAGLGTQYF. The CDR3 bases are TGTGCCAGCAGCTCTCCCGGGGCAGGACTTGGGACCCAGTACTTC.

The chain carries TRBV25-1 and TRBJ1-6, with D unresolved. The germline V and J ends were trimmed by 6 bases and 8 bases, with 11 bases remaining between them. Germline V CDR1 and CDR2: MGHDK, SYGVNS. This CDR3 is built from 13 residues. The DNA for the CDR3 is TGTGCCAGCAGGCGGCAGGATGATTCACCCCTCCACTTT. As protein: CASRRQDDSPLHF.

The sample holds many counts of this clonotype. The rearrangement uses TRBV6-5 and TRBJ2-5; D gene uncertain. Trimming stripped 0 bases from V and 1 base from J, with 6 bases between. The CDR3 is 14 amino acids. From germline, CDR1 is MNHEY and CDR2 SVGAGI. CDR3 residues: CASSYSGSQETQYF. CDR3 nucleotide sequence: TGTGCCAGCAGTTACTCAGGCAGCCAAGAGACCCAGTACTTC.

The chain joins TRBV7-8 to TRBJ2-7; D remains unclear. The CDR3 runs 14 residues. CDR1 and CDR2 (germline): SGHVS, FQNEAQ. V was shortened by 2 bases and J by 7 bases, with 15 bases between the two germline ends. The CDR3: CASSLSVAVGEQYF. CDR3 bases: TGTGCCAGCAGCTTATCCGTGGCTGTAGGTGAGCAGTACTTC.

The chain couples TRBV5-1 to TRBJ2-7; D is perhaps TRBD2 (5 bases). CDR1 and CDR2 from the germline V gene are SGHRS and YFSETQ. The CDR3 is made up of 13 amino acids. V was trimmed by 7 bases and J by 2 bases, leaving 13 bases between them. In DNA form, the CDR3 reads TGCGCCAGCGGACTTCCGGGCACCTACGAGCAGTACTTC. It translates to CASGLPGTYEQYF.

On this clonotype itself: Since the CDR3 does not end with the conserved phenylalanine or tryptophan, this likely comes from a read error. This sequence joins TRBV9 and TRBJ2-1; D is possibly TRBD1 or TRBD2 (6 bases each). CDR3 size: 13 residues. V lost 3 bases to trimming and J lost 7 bases, with 11 bases between them. Germline V CDR1 and CDR2: SGDLS, YYNGEE. The CDR3 sequence is CASSGGAENEQFS. Written as DNA, the CDR3 is TGTGCCAGCAGCGGGGGGGCCGAGAATGAGCAGTTCTCC.

This clonotype was counted ten times or more. The chain has TRBV6-1 and TRBJ2-7; D is uncertain. The V gene lost 10 bases and the J gene lost 5 bases, with 15 bases spanning the gap. The CDR3 consists of 12 residues. CDR1 and CDR2 from the germline V gene are MNHNS and SASEGT. CDR3 loop: CATDGYFNEQYF. The CDR3, as DNA: TGTGCCACCGACGGGTACTTCAACGAGCAGTACTTC.

The chain links TRBV4-1 to TRBJ2-2; 13 bases align to TRBD2. The CDR3 has 17 amino acids. With 4 bases clipped from V and 4 bases from J, the junction kept 6 bases outside the gene matches. Germline assignment: CDR1 MGHRA and CDR2 YSYEKL. The CDR3 DNA is TGCGCCAGCAGCCTCACTAGCGGGGGGGCGAGCACCGGGGAGCTGTTTTTT. Translated: CASSLTSGGASTGELFF.

The chain links TRBV7-2 to TRBJ1-6; D remains unclear. Per germline, CDR1 SGHTA and CDR2 FQGNSA. This CDR3 spans 16 amino acids. Trimming removed 5 bases at V and 7 bases at J, with 18 bases between. This CDR3 reads CASSIVAQVENSPLHF. The CDR3 nucleotides are TGTGCCAGCAGCATCGTAGCCCAGGTTGAGAATTCACCCCTCCACTTT.

This chain uses TRBV19 with TRBJ1-1; D perhaps matches TRBD1 (6 bases). Germline assignment: CDR1 LNHDA and CDR2 SQIVND (reference sequence). This CDR3 has 16 residues. V lost 3 bases, J lost 3 bases, and 17 bases lay in between. The CDR3 spells CASSITGTLLDTEAFF. The CDR3 DNA reads as TGTGCCAGTAGTATTACAGGGACCCTTTTGGACACTGAAGCTTTCTTT.

This clonotype was counted a few times. One junction end disagrees with the germline gene, perhaps due to a read error. The chain combines TRBV7-9 with TRBJ1-2; TRBD1 agrees at 7 bases. The CDR3 loop spans 15 amino acids. Germline assignment: CDR1 SEHNR and CDR2 FQNEAQ (reference sequence). The CDR3 nucleotides read TGTGCCAGCATCTTACCTGGACAGGCGAGTCTTGGCTACACCTTC. Its protein is CASILPGQASLGYTF.

The CDR3, as DNA: TGTGCCAGCAGCAGTATGGGACAGGGGAGTTCACCCCTCCACTTT. Translated, it gives CASSSMGQGSSPLHF. The J gene is TRBJ1-6, the V gene TRBV5-6, with TRBD1 matching 10 bases. Germline values: CDR1 SGHDT, CDR2 YYEEEE. The junction had 7 bases not matched to a gene; V was cut back by 4 bases and J by 9 bases. The CDR3 has 15 residues.

The rearrangement uses TRBV2 and TRBJ1-1; 7 bases fit TRBD1. Germline CDR1 reads SNHLY; CDR2 reads FYNNEI. The trim removed 4 bases at V and 5 bases at J, leaving 7 bases unmatched. This CDR3 has 14 residues. The CDR3 spells CASSGQGTGTEAFF. CDR3 bases: TGTGCCAGCAGTGGACAGGGTACGGGAACTGAAGCTTTCTTT.

This clonotype was seen repeatedly, ten times or more. This sequence joins TRBV13 and TRBJ2-7, with 10 nucleotides matching TRBD1. The CDR3 runs to 13 residues. Trimming cost V 3 bases and J 5 bases; bases outside gene matches: 1. CDR1 is PRHDT and CDR2 is FYEKMQ in the germline V gene (reference sequence). The CDR3 loop is CASSLGQGNEQYF. The CDR3 region has the DNA TGTGCCAGCAGCTTGGGACAGGGGAACGAGCAGTACTTC.

Details on this clonotype: The CDR3 does not close with the conserved phenylalanine or tryptophan, likely indicating a read error. CDR3 sequence: CASSLISLFRSYNEQFL. The CDR3 bases are TGTGCCAGCAGCCTAATTTCCTTGTTTCGATCCTACAATGAGCAGTTCCTC. This chain joins TRBV11-2 and TRBJ2-1; no clear D. This CDR3 contains 17 residues. The V gene lost 5 bases and the J gene lost 1 base, with 18 bases spanning the gap. CDR1 is SGHAT, CDR2 FQNNGV, per germline.

The chain couples TRBV7-9 to TRBJ2-5; 10 nucleotides align to TRBD1. Germline values: CDR1 SEHNR, CDR2 FQNEAQ (reference sequence). The trim removed 6 bases at V and 5 bases at J, leaving 6 bases unmatched. This CDR3 is 14 amino acids long. The CDR3 is CASRPTGGWETQYF. As DNA, the CDR3 is TGTGCCAGCAGACCGACAGGGGGCTGGGAGACCCAGTACTTC.

This sequence joins TRBV7-2 and TRBJ1-1, with 7 bases aligning to TRBD1. CDR3 length equals 15 residues. J was trimmed by 4 bases and V by 4 bases; bases with no gene match: 9. The germline V gene encodes CDR1 SGHTA and CDR2 FQGNSA. CDR3 protein: CASSSRGAASTEAFF. In DNA form, the CDR3 reads TGTGCCAGCAGCTCCAGGGGGGCAGCAAGCACTGAAGCTTTCTTT.

This clonotype was observed many times. The CDR3 region is CASSHGRFYGYTF. CDR3 DNA: TGTGCCAGCAGCCACGGACGGTTCTATGGCTACACCTTC. The V and J genes are TRBV27 and TRBJ1-2; no clear D. The V end lost 6 bases, the J end lost 4 bases, and 12 bases lay between the germline ends. The CDR3 is 13 residues long. Germline lookup yields CDR1 MNHEY and CDR2 SMNVEV (reference sequence).

The genes are TRBV15 and TRBJ2-7, with TRBD1 matching over 7 bases. V lost 5 bases, J lost 2 bases, and 9 bases stayed unmatched. Germline lookup yields CDR1 LNHNV and CDR2 YYDKDF (reference sequence). The CDR3 totals 15 residues. CDR3 nucleotides: TGTGCCACCAGCTACCCAGGGGGAGACACCTACGAGCAGTACTTC. The encoded protein is CATSYPGGDTYEQYF.

This clonotype has a handful of counts. The chain recombines TRBV24-1 with TRBJ2-1, with D tentatively TRBD2 (7 bases). Per germline, CDR1 KGHDR and CDR2 SFDVKD. V lost 6 bases and J 4 bases, leaving 15 bases between the germline ends. CDR3 length equals 15 residues. Here the CDR3 reads CATSMPGGPYNEQFF. CDR3 bases: TGTGCCACCAGTATGCCCGGGGGGCCTTACAATGAGCAGTTCTTC.

This chain joins TRBV10-2 and TRBJ1-4; 8 bases agree with TRBD1. V lost 8 bases, J lost 6 bases, and 8 bases stayed unmatched. CDR1 and CDR2 (germline): WSHSY, SAAADI. The CDR3 is 14 residues long. CDR3 nucleotide sequence: TGCGCCAGCTTACTAACAGGGGGTGATGAAAAACTGTTTTTT. Amino acid sequence: CASLLTGGDEKLFF.

About this clonotype: An end of the junction differs from the germline gene, which may be a read error. The chain carries TRBV10-1 and TRBJ1-1; D not certain. Germline V gene lookup returns CDR1 WNHNN and CDR2 SYGVQD (reference sequence). The CDR3 runs to 13 residues. The DNA of the CDR3 is TGTGCCAGTAGAGGGTCTATGAACACTGAAGCTTTCTTT. The encoded protein is CASRGSMNTEAFF.

The rearrangement joins TRBV20-1 to TRBJ2-2; maybe TRBD1 (5 bases). The CDR3 has 14 residues. V lost 3 bases, J lost 7 bases, and 15 bases lay in between. Germline V gives CDR1 DFQATT, CDR2 SNEGSKA (reference sequence). The CDR3 protein is CSASNGGAVGELFF. As DNA, the CDR3 is TGCAGTGCTAGTAACGGTGGGGCGGTCGGGGAGCTGTTTTTT.

To note about this clonotype: One end of the junction fails to match germline, which may point to a read error. The DNA for the CDR3 is TGTGCCAGCGGCTTGCGGGAATACTATGGCTACACCTTC. It specifies CASGLREYYGYTF. This rearrangement joins TRBV7-2 to TRBJ1-2, with D uncertain. CDR3 length: 13 amino acids. CDR1 is SGHTA, CDR2 FQGNSA, per germline.

V and J are TRBV7-9 and TRBJ2-7; D not resolved. The V gene lost 4 bases and the J gene lost 9 bases, with 16 bases spanning the gap. This CDR3 is 13 amino acids long. In germline, CDR1 is SEHNR, CDR2 FQNEAQ (reference sequence). In DNA form, the CDR3 reads TGTGCCAGCAGCTCAACCGTTTCGGGTCGGCAGTACTTC. Protein sequence: CASSSTVSGRQYF.